The 25 T cell receptor beta chains presented below share a single source sample, sequenced in a study of blood T cells in healthy people across ages. A sample-barcoded 5' primer and a J-beta primer mix were used in a second PCR of roughly 6 to 11 cycles. Via MiXCR, TCRdb re-called the 5' RACE reads, giving one row per CDR3 protein. The table has under 2 million distinct CDR3 sequences, around 35% seen once. Sequencing was done on a sample of blood. Receptors were obtained from a woman in her 30s in good health.

This sequence joins TRBV7-3 and TRBJ2-1, with no clear D. The CDR3 covers 15 residues. In germline, CDR1 is SGHTA, CDR2 FQGTGA. The ends were cut back, 4 bases at V and 7 bases at J, with 17 bases in the middle. The DNA of the CDR3 is TGTGCCAGCAGCTCCGCCGAGAGGAGTAGGAATGAGCAGTTCTTC. It specifies CASSSAERSRNEQFF.

The chain carries TRBV28 and TRBJ2-7; TRBD2 matches at 10 bases. Germline loops: CDR1 MDHEN, CDR2 SYDVKM. The length of the CDR3 is 15 residues. Trimming at V came to 6 bases and at J to 0 bases, leaving 5 bases not matched to a gene. In nucleotides, the CDR3 is TGTGCCAGCAGAAAAACTAGCGGGGTCTCCTACGAGCAGTACTTC. It translates to CASRKTSGVSYEQYF.

The genes are TRBV18 and TRBJ2-2, with TRBD1 matching over 10 bases. Unmatched junction bases numbered 5, after V lost 3 bases and J lost 4 bases. Germline V lookup: CDR1 KGHSH, CDR2 LQKENI. This CDR3 is 16 amino acids long. The CDR3 protein is CASSPSTGGFTGELFF. The CDR3, as DNA: TGTGCCAGCTCACCTTCGACAGGGGGCTTCACCGGGGAGCTGTTTTTT.

This clonotype has more than one count but fewer than ten. The chain carries TRBV7-4 and TRBJ1-2; D gene uncertain. Per the germline V gene, CDR1 is SGHVT and CDR2 is SQSDAQ. V gave up 8 bases and J gave up 4 bases, with 23 bases separating them. This CDR3 is 16 amino acids long. CDR3 region: CASLLDRLTAFYGYTF. CDR3 DNA sequence: TGTGCCAGCCTGCTTGATAGACTGACGGCCTTCTATGGCTACACCTTC.

A few counts support this clonotype. J is TRBJ2-6 and V is TRBV30, with 7 bases that match TRBD2. From germline, CDR1 is GTSNPN and CDR2 SVGIG (reference sequence). The CDR3 spans 15 residues. The V gene end was trimmed by 5 bases and the J gene end by 3 bases; junction bases not matched to a gene: 7. For the CDR3, the DNA is TGTGCCTGGGGGGGGGTAAAAATTGGGGCCAACGTCCTGACTTTC. Translation gives CAWGGVKIGANVLTF.

The chain is built from TRBV20-1 and TRBJ1-2, with unresolved D. V was cut by 4 bases and J by 0 bases, with 9 bases left in between. Germline V gives CDR1 DFQATT, CDR2 SNEGSKA (reference sequence). The CDR3 is made up of 13 amino acids. The CDR3: CSATPVANYGYTF. The DNA for the CDR3 is TGCAGTGCTACCCCCGTCGCTAACTATGGCTACACCTTC.

The rearrangement uses TRBV2 and TRBJ2-2; D is uncertain. Trimming cost V 3 bases and J 5 bases, with 4 bases left between them. Germline loops: CDR1 SNHLY, CDR2 FYNNEI. This CDR3 region has 12 residues. The CDR3 is CASSDLTGELFF. The CDR3 region has the DNA TGTGCCAGCAGTGATTTAACCGGGGAGCTGTTTTTT.

The rearrangement joins TRBV10-3 to TRBJ1-5; 10 bases agree with TRBD1. The CDR3 runs to 15 residues. Germline lookup yields CDR1 ENHRY and CDR2 SYGVKD. The V and J ends lost 0 bases and 5 bases, in that order; junction bases with no gene match: 1. The CDR3 region has the DNA TGTGCCATCAGTGAGTCGGACAGGGGGGATCAGCCCCAGCATTTT. It yields the protein CAISESDRGDQPQHF.

This clonotype was detected a few times. The V call is TRBV12-5, the J call TRBJ2-3; D not resolved. The germline gives CDR1 LGHNT, CDR2 FRNRAP. Trimming took 7 bases from V and 8 from J, leaving 16 bases between them. There are 13 residues in the CDR3. CDR3 coding DNA: TGTGCTAGTGCCAGTTTTCAAGCAGGTACGCAGTATTTT. This translates into CASASFQAGTQYF.

A remark on this clonotype: One junction end does not reproduce the germline sequence, and a read error may be involved. The rearrangement uses TRBV25-1 and TRBJ2-7; tentatively, D is TRBD2 (5 bases). The germline V gene encodes CDR1 MGHDK and CDR2 SYGVNS. The CDR3 has 14 amino acids. CDR3 amino acids: CAGSERGLSYEQYF. The CDR3 nucleotides read TGTGCCGGCAGTGAAAGAGGGCTCTCCTACGAGCAGTACTTC.

The chain has TRBV28 and TRBJ2-1; TRBD2 agrees at 7 bases. Per the germline V gene, CDR1 is MDHEN and CDR2 is SYDVKM. This CDR3 has 15 residues. Trimming cost V 3 bases and J 3 bases; bases outside gene matches: 5. CDR3: CASSFAGDLYNEQFF. The CDR3 nucleotides are TGTGCCAGCAGTTTTGCGGGGGACCTCTACAATGAGCAGTTCTTC.

In nucleotides, the CDR3 is TGTGCCAGCAGTTTTCGTAGGGACGGTAACACTGAAGCTTTCTTT. Translating gives CASSFRRDGNTEAFF. The V call is TRBV28, the J call TRBJ1-1; perhaps TRBD1 as D (5 bases). Germline V lookup: CDR1 MDHEN, CDR2 SYDVKM. Trimming took 3 bases from V and 2 from J, leaving 13 bases between them. The CDR3 loop spans 15 amino acids.

The chain is built from TRBV10-1 and TRBJ1-1; D is ambiguous. V was shortened by 9 bases and J by 8 bases, with 7 bases between the two germline ends. This CDR3 has 9 residues. Germline-derived CDR1 and CDR2 are WNHNN and SYGVQD (reference sequence). The CDR3 loop reads CASDMEAFF. As DNA, the CDR3 is TGCGCCAGTGATATGGAAGCTTTCTTT.

J is TRBJ1-2 and V is TRBV5-1; D gene uncertain. Germline V CDR1 and CDR2: SGHRS, YFSETQ. V gave up 0 bases and J gave up 6 bases, with 6 bases separating them. The CDR3 loop spans 12 amino acids. Written as DNA, the CDR3 is TGCGCCAGCAGCTTGGAAGCGGATGGCTACACCTTC. Its translation is CASSLEADGYTF.

The CDR3, as DNA: TGTGCCAGCAGCTTAAGGGCACCGGATTCCCCCCGTGGCTACACCTTC. Its translation is CASSLRAPDSPRGYTF. The genes are TRBV7-2 and TRBJ1-2; D unclear. This CDR3 contains 16 residues. Trimming cost V 2 bases and J 7 bases, with 20 bases left between them. Germline V lookup: CDR1 SGHTA, CDR2 FQGNSA.

The rearrangement uses TRBV12-3 or TRBV12-4 and TRBJ1-5; the D is unclear. This CDR3 is built from 15 residues. V was shortened by 5 bases and J by 5 bases, with 16 bases between the two germline ends. CDR3 sequence reads: CASSPPPAGHQPQHF. Written as DNA, the CDR3 is TGTGCCAGCAGTCCCCCCCCGGCAGGCCATCAGCCCCAGCATTTT.

This clonotype showed up many times. This chain links TRBV10-3 with TRBJ2-5, with 11 bases matching TRBD2. Germline V gene lookup returns CDR1 ENHRY and CDR2 SYGVKD. V lost 2 bases and J lost 3; bases outside the gene matches: 2. The CDR3 has 15 amino acids. CDR3 DNA: TGTGCCATCAGTGAGGGGACTAGCGGAGAAGAGACCCAGTACTTC. It yields the protein CAISEGTSGEETQYF.

The gene calls are TRBV13 and TRBJ2-1; D gene ambiguous. The germline gives CDR1 PRHDT, CDR2 FYEKMQ (reference sequence). The CDR3 loop spans 16 amino acids. Trimming took off 0 bases at V and 2 bases at J, with 11 bases between the two ends. The CDR3 sequence: CASSLGRWAPYNEQFF. The DNA for the CDR3 is TGTGCCAGCAGCTTAGGCAGGTGGGCCCCCTACAATGAGCAGTTCTTC. The entire variable domain, with the rest obtained from reference TRBV13 and TRBJ2-1, is as follows: AAGVIQSPRHLIKEKRETATLKCYPIPRHDTVYWYQQGPGQDPQFLISFYEKMQSDKGSIPDRFSAQQFSDYHSELNMSSLELGDSALYFCASSLGRWAPYNEQFFGPGTRLTVL.

This chain uses TRBV6-1 with TRBJ1-1, with D unresolved. The V end was cut by 1 base, the J end by 3 bases, with 9 bases between. CDR1 and CDR2 (germline): MNHNS, SASEGT. CDR3 size: 14 residues. The chain's CDR3 is CASSEGVMYTEAFF. As DNA, the CDR3 is TGTGCCAGCAGTGAAGGGGTTATGTACACTGAAGCTTTCTTT.

The chain is built from TRBV20-1 and TRBJ2-1; 7 nucleotides line up with TRBD2. V lost 3 bases, J lost 1 base, and 9 bases stayed unmatched. The germline gives CDR1 DFQATT, CDR2 SNEGSKA (reference sequence). The length of the CDR3 is 16 residues. CDR3 nucleotides: TGCAGTGCTAGCGCTGGGAGGGCGGTGTCCTACAATGAGCAGTTCTTC. Protein: CSASAGRAVSYNEQFF.

V is TRBV30 and J is TRBJ2-5; 10 bases are a match to TRBD1. This CDR3 is 16 amino acids long. In germline, CDR1 is GTSNPN, CDR2 SVGIG (reference sequence). With 2 bases clipped from V and 4 bases from J, the junction kept 10 bases outside the gene matches. Here the CDR3 reads CAWSPRDRGRLETQYF. CDR3 DNA sequence: TGTGCCTGGAGTCCCCGGGACAGGGGCCGATTAGAGACCCAGTACTTC.

This chain joins TRBV11-2 and TRBJ2-1; 9 bases align to TRBD1. The ends lost 5 bases at V and 3 bases at J; junction bases unmatched: 5. This CDR3 has 15 amino acids. Germline CDR1 and CDR2: SGHAT and FQNNGV. CDR3 in amino acids: CASSTRDRDYNEQFF. CDR3 coding DNA: TGTGCCAGCAGCACCCGGGACAGGGACTACAATGAGCAGTTCTTC.

The table lists this clonotype with a few counts. This sequence joins TRBV20-1 and TRBJ2-7; the match to TRBD2 covers 14 bases. Looked up from germline, CDR1 is DFQATT and CDR2 is SNEGSKA (reference sequence). V shed 5 bases and J 5 bases; nucleotides not matched to a gene: 8. The CDR3 sequence is 15 residues long. The CDR3 protein is CSALSATSGRDEQYF. In nucleotides, the CDR3 is TGCAGTGCTCTCAGTGCGACTAGCGGGAGGGACGAGCAGTACTTC.

In regard to this clonotype: It is likely a read error, because the conserved phenylalanine at the end of the CDR3 is missing. The chain has TRBV30 and TRBJ2-5; 10 positions agree with TRBD2. V was pared by 4 bases and J by 2 bases, with 4 bases of the junction left unmatched. Germline values: CDR1 GTSNPN, CDR2 SVGIG (reference sequence). This CDR3 comprises 14 residues. The CDR3 DNA is TGTGCCTGGACACTAGCGGGAAGACAAGAGACCCAGTACTGC. Translated: CAWTLAGRQETQYC.

This clonotype was found many times. This chain uses TRBV15 with TRBJ2-1; possibly TRBD1 for D (5 bases). Germline CDR1 LNHNV, CDR2 YYDKDF (reference sequence). The V end lost 1 base, the J end lost 5 bases, and 9 bases lay between the germline ends. The CDR3 has 14 residues. CDR3 loop: CATSRARVDNEQFF. CDR3 nucleotides: TGTGCCACCAGCAGAGCCAGGGTGGACAATGAGCAGTTCTTC.